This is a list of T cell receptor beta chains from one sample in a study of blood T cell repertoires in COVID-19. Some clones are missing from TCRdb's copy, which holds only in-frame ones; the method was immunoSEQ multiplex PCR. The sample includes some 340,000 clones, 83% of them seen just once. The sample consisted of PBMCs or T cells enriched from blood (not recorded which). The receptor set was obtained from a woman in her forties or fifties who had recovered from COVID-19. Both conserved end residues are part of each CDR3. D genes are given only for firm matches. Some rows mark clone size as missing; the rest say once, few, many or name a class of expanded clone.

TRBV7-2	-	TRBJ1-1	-	TGTGCCAGCAGCTTAGGCGGTCCGAGCGGAGGAGCTTTCTTT	CASSLGGPSGGAFF
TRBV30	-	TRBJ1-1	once	TGTGCCTGGAGTTTTACAGAGAACACTGAAGCTTTCTTT	CAWSFTENTEAFF
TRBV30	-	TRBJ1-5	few	TGTGCCTCGACAGACGGTTACAATCAGCCCCAGCATTTT	CASTDGYNQPQHF
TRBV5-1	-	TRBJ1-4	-	TGCGCCAGCAGCCTAGCAACTAATGAAAAACTGTTTTTT	CASSLATNEKLFF
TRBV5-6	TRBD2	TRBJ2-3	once	TGTGCCAGCAGTGTAGCGGGGGCAGATACGCAGTATTTT	CASSVAGADTQYF
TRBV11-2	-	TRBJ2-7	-	TGTGCCAGCAGCTTAGGCAGGGGCTACGAGCAGTACTTC	CASSLGRGYEQYF
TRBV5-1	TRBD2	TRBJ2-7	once	TGCGCCAGCAGCTTGGCTAGCGGGGGGACCTACGAGCAGTACTTC	CASSLASGGTYEQYF
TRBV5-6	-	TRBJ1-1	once	TGTGCCAGCAGCTTGGTGCGGGCGGAGAGCGCTGAAGCTTTCTTT	CASSLVRAESAEAFF
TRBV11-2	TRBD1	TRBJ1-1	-	TGTGCCAGCAGCTTAGTTATGGGCAGGGGGCTCATCACTGAAGCTTTCTTT	CASSLVMGRGLITEAFF
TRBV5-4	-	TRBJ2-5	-	TGTGCCAGCAGCTTGGCGGGCAGGGAGGTGCAAGAGACCCAGTACTTC	CASSLAGREVQETQYF
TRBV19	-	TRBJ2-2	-	TGTGCCAGTACCCAAACCCCAGCGACGAGGCTCTCTACCGGGGAGCTGTTTTTT	CASTQTPATRLSTGELFF
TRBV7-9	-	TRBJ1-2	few	TGTGCCAGCATGCCGGAAGGGGGTACCTATGGCTACACCTTC	CASMPEGGTYGYTF
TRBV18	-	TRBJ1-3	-	TGTGCCAGCTCACCACCGGCCGGAAACACCATATATTTT	CASSPPAGNTIYF
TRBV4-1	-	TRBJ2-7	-	TGCGCCAGCAGCCAGCACACTAGTGGCGAGCAGTACTTC	CASSQHTSGEQYF